A single sample gave rise to the 13 T cell receptor beta chains below, sequenced in a study of blood T cell repertoires in COVID-19. Here immunoSEQ multiplex PCR was the method, and the copy in TCRdb shows in-frame clones only, minus some. The sample holds fewer than 300,000 clones, more than 75% seen once. Sequenced material: PBMCs or T cells enriched from blood (not recorded which). The receptors here all came from a man in his late teens or twenties who had recovered from COVID-19.

The rearrangement joins TRBV27 to TRBJ2-7; 9 bases line up with TRBD1. Per the germline V gene, CDR1 is MNHEY and CDR2 is SMNVEV (reference sequence). With V trimmed by 5 bases and J by 2 bases, 4 bases remained unmatched. This CDR3 region has 14 residues. CDR3 loop: CASSPDRGPYEQYF. The CDR3 DNA reads as TGTGCCAGCAGTCCGGACAGGGGTCCCTACGAGCAGTACTTC.

The V and J genes are TRBV21-1 and TRBJ1-3. TRBV21-1 represents a pseudogene. This CDR3 spans 17 amino acids. CDR3: CASSQGQGRVSGNTIYF. CDR3 in DNA: TGTGCCAGCAGCCAGGGACAAGGGAGGGTCTCTGGAAACACCATATATTTT.

The rearrangement joins TRBV7-8 to TRBJ1-3; maybe TRBD1 (5 bases). The CDR3 spans 15 residues. The germline V and J ends were trimmed by 6 bases and 0 bases, with 12 bases remaining between them. The V gene's germline CDR1 is SGHVS and CDR2 FQNEAQ. CDR3 residues: CASRSGLHSGNTIYF. CDR3 nucleotides: TGTGCCAGCAGGTCAGGGTTACACTCTGGAAACACCATATATTTT.

This clone was picked up one time. The chain is built from TRBV30 and TRBJ2-1, with TRBD2 matching over 8 bases. The V gene's germline CDR1 is GTSNPN and CDR2 SVGIG (reference sequence). Trimming at V came to 0 bases and at J to 6 bases, leaving 10 bases not matched to a gene. The CDR3 is 16 amino acids. In DNA, the CDR3 is TGTGCCTGGAGTGTGTCGGGAGGGAGAGTCGGCAATGAGCAGTTCTTC. Protein: CAWSVSGGRVGNEQFF. Together with reference TRBV30 and TRBJ2-1, the CDR3 gives the full variable domain: SQTIHQWPATLVQPVGSPLSLECTVEGTSNPNLYWYRQAAGRGLQLLFYSVGIGQISSEVPQNLSASRPQDRQFILSSKKLLLSDSGFYLCAWSVSGGRVGNEQFFGPGTRLTVL.

This chain links TRBV27 with TRBJ1-2; D unclear. CDR1 MNHEY and CDR2 SMNVEV come from the germline V gene (reference sequence). Trimming removed 0 bases from V and 4 bases from J, with 15 bases in between. The CDR3 loop spans 16 amino acids. Here the CDR3 DNA reads TGTGCCAGCAGTTTATCTCCGAAACCTACTATCTATGGCTACACCTTC. As protein: CASSLSPKPTIYGYTF.

The genes are TRBV19 and TRBJ1-5, with 8 nucleotides matching TRBD1. The V segment lost 5 bases and the J segment 5 bases; nucleotides outside the gene matches: 14. Germline CDR1 LNHDA, CDR2 SQIVND (reference sequence). The CDR3 is made up of 17 amino acids. The CDR3 sequence is CASSRSFDRGWDQPQHF. As DNA, the CDR3 is TGTGCCAGTAGTCGTTCGTTTGACAGGGGATGGGATCAGCCCCAGCATTTT.

The chain has TRBV7-3 and TRBJ2-1; D gene ambiguous. Trimming removed 6 bases from V and 4 bases from J, with 10 bases in between. This CDR3 is 13 amino acids long. In germline, CDR1 is SGHTA, CDR2 FQGTGA. The CDR3 sequence: CASSKTAYNEQFF. CDR3 coding DNA: TGTGCCAGCAGTAAAACTGCGTACAATGAGCAGTTCTTC.

The chain combines TRBV15 with TRBJ2-3, with 7 nucleotides matching TRBD1. The V and J ends lost 5 bases and 3 bases, in that order; junction bases with no gene match: 17. The CDR3 has 18 residues. From germline, CDR1 is LNHNV and CDR2 YYDKDF (reference sequence). The DNA for the CDR3 is TGTGCCACCAGCGGTCAGAGGAGCGACAGGGTATCGACAGATACGCAGTATTTT. Protein: CATSGQRSDRVSTDTQYF.

CDR3 sequence: CASSSGGGTDTQYF. Written as DNA, the CDR3 is TGTGCCAGCAGCTCAGGCGGGGGCACAGATACGCAGTATTTT. This chain uses TRBV9 with TRBJ2-3; possibly TRBD2 for D (6 bases). V gave up 4 bases and J gave up 1 base, with 10 bases separating them. Per the germline V gene, CDR1 is SGDLS and CDR2 is YYNGEE. The CDR3 runs to 14 residues. Full variable domain (rest looked up from reference TRBV9 and TRBJ2-3): DSGVTQTPKHLITATGQRVTLRCSPRSGDLSVYWYQQSLDQGLQFLIQYYNGEERAKGNILERFSAQQFPDLHSELNLSSLELGDSALYFCASSSGGGTDTQYFGPGTRLTVL.

The chain couples TRBV6-5 to TRBJ2-7; 8 bases match TRBD1. Germline V lookup: CDR1 MNHEY, CDR2 SVGAGI. The CDR3 has 13 amino acids. V lost 8 bases and J lost 3; bases outside the gene matches: 6. CDR3 residues: CASAIGQGYEQYF. As DNA, the CDR3 is TGTGCCAGCGCCATCGGACAGGGCTACGAGCAGTACTTC.

The CDR3 is CAISPDRSSNQPQHF. CDR3 coding DNA: TGTGCCATCAGTCCTGACAGGAGTAGCAATCAGCCCCAGCATTTT. The chain carries TRBV10-3 and TRBJ1-5, with TRBD1 as a possible D gene (6 bases). The germline V gene encodes CDR1 ENHRY and CDR2 SYGVKD. The CDR3 sequence is 15 residues long. Trimming removed 5 bases from V and 0 bases from J, with 11 bases in between.

The V gene is TRBV7-2, the J gene TRBJ2-1; D may be TRBD2 (5 bases). The germline V and J ends were trimmed by 5 bases and 12 bases, with 14 bases remaining between them. Per germline, CDR1 SGHTA and CDR2 FQGNSA. CDR3 length: 12 residues. The CDR3 loop reads CASSDSSNSQFF. CDR3 nucleotide sequence: TGTGCCAGCAGCGACTCTAGCAACTCGCAGTTCTTC.

The chain couples TRBV5-4 to TRBJ1-6, with D perhaps matching TRBD1 (6 bases). V lost 5 bases to trimming and J lost 6 bases, with 9 bases between them. Germline loops: CDR1 SGHNT, CDR2 YYREEE (reference sequence). The CDR3 covers 13 residues. CDR3 bases: TGTGCCAGCAGACAGGGCGTTAATTCACCCCTCCACTTT. Translation: CASRQGVNSPLHF. Based on the CDR3 plus reference TRBV5-4 and TRBJ1-6, the full variable domain is ETGVTQSPTHLIKTRGQQVTLRCSSQSGHNTVSWYQQALGQGPQFIFQYYREEENGRGNFPPRFSGLQFPNYSSELNVNALELDDSALYLCASRQGVNSPLHFGNGTRLTVT.